These 14 T cell receptor beta chains were sequenced from one sample in a study of tumor and adjacent non-tumor tissue in lung cancer. The library came from three nested PCR rounds adapted from ARM-PCR protocols. TCRdb reprocessed the multiplex PCR reads with MiXCR, giving one entry per CDR3 protein. This table has 75,000 to 95,000 distinct CDR3 sequences, less than 80% appearing once. No cell sorting was done before RNA was extracted from the tissue. Sequencing was performed on lung tumor tissue. The receptors come from a man in his sixties with non-small cell lung cancer.

With regard to this clonotype: A much more abundant neighbour one base away suggests this may be a read error. The chain employs TRBV6-6 and TRBJ2-5; TRBD1 is a possible D gene (6 bases). The CDR3 runs to 13 residues. Germline CDR1 is MNHNY and CDR2 is SVGAGI (reference sequence). As DNA, the CDR3 is TGTACCAGCAGTTATGGACAGACAGAGACCCAGTACTTC. It translates to CTSSYGQTETQYF.

To note about this clonotype: Just one base apart from a much larger clone, this may be a read error. In DNA, the CDR3 is TGTGCCAGCGGACAGTTTCGCGATGAGCAGTTCTTC. This translates into CASGQFRDEQFF. This chain uses TRBV6-1 with TRBJ2-1, with a tentative D call TRBD1 (6 bases). V lost 8 bases to trimming and J lost 8 bases, with 13 bases between them. This CDR3 has 12 residues. The germline V gene has CDR1 MNHNS and CDR2 SASEGT.

This rearrangement joins TRBV4-1 to TRBJ2-3, with D perhaps matching TRBD1 (5 bases). CDR1 and CDR2 from the germline V gene are MGHRA and YSYEKL. V was cut by 1 base and J by 4 bases, with 9 bases left in between. The CDR3 covers 14 residues. In DNA form, the CDR3 reads TGCGCCAGCAGCCAAGTGGCAGGGCCAGATACGCAGTATTTT. Its translation is CASSQVAGPDTQYF.

With regard to this clonotype: A much more abundant neighbour one base away suggests this may be a read error. The chain is built from TRBV28 and TRBJ2-1, with 9 positions matching TRBD2. The CDR3 runs 19 residues. In germline, CDR1 is MDHEN, CDR2 SYDVKM. The CDR3 is CASSFSRRTSASSYNEEFF. CDR3 nucleotides: TGTGCCAGCAGTTTTAGCCGAAGGACTAGCGCGAGCTCCTACAATGAGGAGTTCTTC. The full variable domain, rest sourced from reference TRBV28 and TRBJ2-1, is DVKVTQSSRYLVKRTGEKVFLECVQDMDHENMFWYRQDPGLGLRLIYFSYDVKMKEKGDIPEGYSVSREKKERFSLILESASTNQTSMYLCASSFSRRTSASSYNEEFFGPGTRLTVL.

This clonotype occurred many times. This chain uses TRBV20-1 with TRBJ1-1; maybe TRBD1 (6 bases). This CDR3 has 14 amino acids. Trimming left V 2 bases short and J 5 bases short, with 15 bases between. Germline CDR1 DFQATT, CDR2 SNEGSKA (reference sequence). The CDR3 loop is CSARFGGGGTEAFF. The DNA of the CDR3 is TGCAGTGCTAGATTTGGAGGGGGGGGTACTGAAGCTTTCTTT.

This clonotype was counted once. An end of the junction differs from the germline gene, which may be a read error. The chain carries TRBV5-5 and TRBJ2-3; TRBD2 agrees at 11 bases. CDR3 length equals 16 residues. Germline V gene data show CDR1 as SGHKS and CDR2 as YYEKEE (reference sequence). In DNA form, the CDR3 reads TGCGCCAGCAGCCGACTAGCGGGGACCAACACAGATACGCAGTATTTT. Translation: CASSRLAGTNTDTQYF.

Ten or more counts support this clonotype. CDR3 in amino acids: CAISEGGGAYNEQFF. The CDR3 DNA reads TGTGCCATCAGTGAAGGGGGAGGGGCCTACAATGAGCAGTTCTTC. The chain links TRBV10-3 to TRBJ2-1, with a tentative D call TRBD2 (7 bases). The germline V and J ends were trimmed by 3 bases and 2 bases, with 11 bases remaining between them. In germline, CDR1 is ENHRY, CDR2 SYGVKD. This CDR3 spans 15 amino acids.

Turning to this clonotype: The junction shows a germline mismatch at one end, possibly a read error. This chain joins TRBV6-6 and TRBJ2-6; maybe TRBD1 (5 bases). The germline V gene has CDR1 MNHNY and CDR2 SVGAGI (reference sequence). The CDR3 consists of 14 residues. The CDR3 protein is CASLASSGANVLTF. The CDR3 DNA is TGTGCCAGTCTTGCGTCCTCTGGGGCCAACGTCCTGACCTTC.

A remark on this clonotype: Being one base from a much bigger clone, this may be a read error. The chain employs TRBV5-1 and TRBJ2-1, with 7 bases fitting TRBD1. The germline CDR1 and CDR2 sequences are SGHRS and YFSETQ. The CDR3 runs 13 residues. CDR3 bases: TGCGCCAGCAGATCGGGACAGTACAATGATCAGTTCTTC. Its protein is CASRSGQYNDQFF.

About this clonotype itself: The germline gene is not matched at one end of the junction; a read error may be the cause. This rearrangement joins TRBV11-3 to TRBJ2-7; 7 positions agree with TRBD2. The CDR3 is 16 amino acids. The germline CDR1 and CDR2 sequences are SGHNT and YENEEA. As DNA, the CDR3 is TGTGCCAGCAGCCTGGGGGGGACTACGCGCTTCCCTGAGCAGTATTTC. Translation: CASSLGGTTRFPEQYF.

This clonotype was seen a handful of times. A read error may explain this, as a much larger clone is one base away. This sequence joins TRBV6-1 and TRBJ2-7; TRBD1 agrees at 9 bases. Germline CDR1 reads MNHNS; CDR2 reads SASEGT. This CDR3 region has 16 residues. The CDR3 region is CDSSRSGGQGSYEQYF. DNA of the CDR3: TGTGACAGCAGCCGCTCGGGGGGACAGGGTTCCTACGAGCAGTACTTC.

To note about this clonotype: Its ends do not fully match the called genes, so a read error is possible. The rearrangement links TRBV20-1 to TRBJ1-6, with TRBD1 as a possible D gene (5 bases). The CDR3 is made up of 15 amino acids. Germline CDR1 and CDR2: DFQATT and SNEGSKA (reference sequence). This CDR3 is CSVRSPDRGKSPLHF. CDR3 DNA: TGCAGTGTTAGATCCCCTGACAGAGGAAAATCACCCCTCCACTTT.

Concerning this clonotype: No DNA is shown, since the ends of the CDR3 on it are uncertain; the CDR3 is the one TCRdb lists. The V and J genes are TRBV29-1 and TRBJ2-5; the table's TRBD1 call for D was not verified on the DNA. The germline gives CDR1 SQVTM, CDR2 ANQGSEA. A total of 14 residues make up the CDR3, ends included. The CDR3 loop reads CIVVGQGNQEAQYF.

This clonotype was counted a single time. V and J are TRBV4-1 and TRBJ1-1; D is uncertain. The germline V gene encodes CDR1 MGHRA and CDR2 YSYEKL. Between the trimmed V and J ends, which lost 9 bases and 1 base, there was a span of 21 bases. The CDR3 has 16 amino acids. In nucleotides, the CDR3 is TGCGCCAGTAGCAGATCGGCCCCGTGTACGAACACTGAAGCTTTCTTT. This sequence encodes CASSRSAPCTNTEAFF.